A single sample gave rise to the 4 T cell receptor beta chains below, sequenced in a study of CD8 T cells in Susac syndrome. A quantity of about 0.5 to 1 ug RNA underwent reverse transcription using random hexamers. MiXCR, applied by TCRdb to the immunoSEQ multiplex PCR reads, yields one record per CDR3 protein. The repertoire consists of approximately 150,000 distinct CDR3 sequences, with about 95% occurring once and the leading ten covering over 0.1%. The sequenced material came from CD4+ T cells from PBMCs. Receptor source: a human donor with multiple sclerosis.

This rearrangement joins TRBV20-1 to TRBJ1-5, with D tentatively TRBD1 (5 bases). In germline, CDR1 is DFQATT, CDR2 SNEGSKA (reference sequence). The CDR3 runs 13 residues. V lost 4 bases and J lost 4, with 11 bases in between. CDR3 residues: CSANGGANQPQHF. CDR3 bases: TGCAGTGCTAACGGCGGGGCTAATCAGCCCCAGCATTTT.

The chain is built from TRBV19 and TRBJ2-3; D gene uncertain. The CDR3 runs 12 residues. In germline, CDR1 is LNHDA, CDR2 SQIVND (reference sequence). V was trimmed by 8 bases and J by 0 bases, leaving 6 bases between them. DNA for the CDR3: TGTGCCAGTGGTTGGAGCACAGATACGCAGTATTTT. Amino acid sequence: CASGWSTDTQYF.

The chain employs TRBV9 and TRBJ2-7; 7 bases are shared with TRBD1. CDR3 length: 14 residues. The germline V gene has CDR1 SGDLS and CDR2 YYNGEE. J lost 1 base, V lost 4 bases, and 5 bases had no gene match. CDR3 loop: CASSPGTASYEQYF. In DNA form, the CDR3 reads TGTGCCAGCAGCCCAGGGACAGCGTCCTACGAGCAGTACTTC.

This clonotype was detected only once. The V call is TRBV15, the J call TRBJ1-6; D is possibly TRBD1 (6 bases). The germline V and J ends were trimmed by 2 bases and 8 bases, with 10 bases remaining between them. The germline V gene encodes CDR1 LNHNV and CDR2 YYDKDF (reference sequence). This CDR3 is built from 14 residues. The CDR3 protein is CATSRITGYSPLHF. The CDR3 bases are TGTGCCACCAGCAGAATTACAGGGTATTCACCCCTCCACTTT.